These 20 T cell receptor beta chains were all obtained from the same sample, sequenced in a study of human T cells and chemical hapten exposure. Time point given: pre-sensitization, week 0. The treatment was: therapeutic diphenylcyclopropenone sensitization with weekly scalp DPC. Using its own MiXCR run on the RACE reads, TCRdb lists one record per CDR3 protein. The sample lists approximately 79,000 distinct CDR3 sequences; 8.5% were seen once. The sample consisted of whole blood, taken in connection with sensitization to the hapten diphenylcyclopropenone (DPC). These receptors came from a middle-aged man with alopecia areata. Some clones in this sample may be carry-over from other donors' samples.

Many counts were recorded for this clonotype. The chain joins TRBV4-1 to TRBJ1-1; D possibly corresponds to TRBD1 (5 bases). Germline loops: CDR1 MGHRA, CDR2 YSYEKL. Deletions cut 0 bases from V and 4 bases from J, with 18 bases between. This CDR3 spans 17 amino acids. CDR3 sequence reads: CASSQDKARAESTEAFF. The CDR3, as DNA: TGCGCCAGCAGCCAAGATAAAGCCAGGGCGGAAAGCACTGAAGCTTTCTTT.

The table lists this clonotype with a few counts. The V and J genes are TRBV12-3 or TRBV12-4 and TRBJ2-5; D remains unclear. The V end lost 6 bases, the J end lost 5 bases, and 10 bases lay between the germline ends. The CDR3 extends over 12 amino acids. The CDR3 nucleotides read TGTGCCAGCAGCCCCTTTGAGGAGACCCAGTACTTC. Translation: CASSPFEETQYF.

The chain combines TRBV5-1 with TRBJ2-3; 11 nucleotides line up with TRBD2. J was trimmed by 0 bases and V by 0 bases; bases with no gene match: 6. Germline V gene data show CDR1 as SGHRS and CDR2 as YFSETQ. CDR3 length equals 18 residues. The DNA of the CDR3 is TGCGCCAGCAGCTTGGCGCTAGCGGGAGGCCCCAGCACAGATACGCAGTATTTT. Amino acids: CASSLALAGGPSTDTQYF.

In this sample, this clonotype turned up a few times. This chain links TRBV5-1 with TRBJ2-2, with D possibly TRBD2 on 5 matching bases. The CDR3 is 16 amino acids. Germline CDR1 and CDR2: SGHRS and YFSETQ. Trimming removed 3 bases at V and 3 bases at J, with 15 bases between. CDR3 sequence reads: CASSSFEGLDTGELFF. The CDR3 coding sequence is TGCGCCAGCAGCTCCTTCGAGGGCTTAGACACCGGGGAGCTGTTTTTT.

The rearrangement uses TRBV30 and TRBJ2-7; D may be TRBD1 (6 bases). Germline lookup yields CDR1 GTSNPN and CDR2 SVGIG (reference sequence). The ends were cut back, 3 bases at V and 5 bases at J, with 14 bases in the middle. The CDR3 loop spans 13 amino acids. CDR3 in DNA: TGTGCCTGGAGGAGGGGGATGTTGGACGAGCAGTACTTC. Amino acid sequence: CAWRRGMLDEQYF. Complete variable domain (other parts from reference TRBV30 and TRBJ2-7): SQTIHQWPATLVQPVGSPLSLECTVEGTSNPNLYWYRQAAGRGLQLLFYSVGIGQISSEVPQNLSASRPQDRQFILSSKKLLLSDSGFYLCAWRRGMLDEQYFGPGTRLTVT.

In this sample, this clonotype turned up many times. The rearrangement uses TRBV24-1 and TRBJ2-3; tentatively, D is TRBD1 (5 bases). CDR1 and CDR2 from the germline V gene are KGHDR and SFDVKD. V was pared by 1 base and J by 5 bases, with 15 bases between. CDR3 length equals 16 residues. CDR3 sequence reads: CATSDFRAGVGDTQYF. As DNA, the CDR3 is TGTGCCACCAGTGATTTCAGGGCCGGAGTCGGAGATACGCAGTATTTT.

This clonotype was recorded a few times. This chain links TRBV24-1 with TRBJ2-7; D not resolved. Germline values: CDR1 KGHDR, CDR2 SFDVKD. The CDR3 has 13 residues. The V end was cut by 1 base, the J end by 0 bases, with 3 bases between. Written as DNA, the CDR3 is TGTGCCACCAGTGATTTCCCCTCCTACGAGCAGTACGTC. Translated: CATSDFPSYEQYV.

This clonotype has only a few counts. Here the CDR3 reads CATSQGNYGYTF. As DNA, the CDR3 is TGTGCCACCAGTCAGGGTAACTATGGCTACACCTTC. The J gene is TRBJ1-2, the V gene TRBV24-1; tentative D call: TRBD1 (5 bases). The germline V and J ends were trimmed by 6 bases and 1 base, with 5 bases remaining between them. This CDR3 is built from 12 residues. The germline V gene encodes CDR1 KGHDR and CDR2 SFDVKD.

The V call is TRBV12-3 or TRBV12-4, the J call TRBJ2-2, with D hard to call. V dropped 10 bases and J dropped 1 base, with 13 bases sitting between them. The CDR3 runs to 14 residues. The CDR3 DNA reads TGTGCCATCCTGTGGGCTGTGAACACCGGGGAGCTGTTTTTT. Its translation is CAILWAVNTGELFF.

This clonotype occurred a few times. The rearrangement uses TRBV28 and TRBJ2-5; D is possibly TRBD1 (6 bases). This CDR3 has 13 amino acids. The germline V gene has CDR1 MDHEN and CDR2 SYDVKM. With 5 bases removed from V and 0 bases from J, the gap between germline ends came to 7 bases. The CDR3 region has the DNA TGTGCCAGCAGTCGGACAGACCAAGAGACCCAGTACTTC. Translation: CASSRTDQETQYF. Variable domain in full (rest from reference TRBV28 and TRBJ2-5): DVKVTQSSRYLVKRTGEKVFLECVQDMDHENMFWYRQDPGLGLRLIYFSYDVKMKEKGDIPEGYSVSREKKERFSLILESASTNQTSMYLCASSRTDQETQYFGPGTRLLVL.

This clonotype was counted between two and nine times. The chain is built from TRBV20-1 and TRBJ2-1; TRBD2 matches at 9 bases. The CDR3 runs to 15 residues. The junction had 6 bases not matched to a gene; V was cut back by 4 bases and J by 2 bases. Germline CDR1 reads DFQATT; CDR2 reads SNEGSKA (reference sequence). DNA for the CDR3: TGCAGTGCTATGCCCGGGACTAGCACCTACAATGAGCAGTTCTTC. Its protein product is CSAMPGTSTYNEQFF.

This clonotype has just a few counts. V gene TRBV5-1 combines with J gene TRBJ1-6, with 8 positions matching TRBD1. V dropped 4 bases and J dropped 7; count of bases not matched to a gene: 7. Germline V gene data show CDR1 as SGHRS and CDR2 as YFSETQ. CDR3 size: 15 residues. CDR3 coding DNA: TGCGCCAGCAGCCGACGTACAGGGGGGAATTCACCCCTCCACTTT. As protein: CASSRRTGGNSPLHF.

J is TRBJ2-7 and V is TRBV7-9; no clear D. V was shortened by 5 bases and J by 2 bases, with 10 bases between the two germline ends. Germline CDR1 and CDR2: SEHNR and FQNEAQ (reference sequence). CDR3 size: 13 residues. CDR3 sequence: CASSVVRTYEQYF. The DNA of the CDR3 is TGTGCCAGCAGCGTCGTGAGAACCTACGAGCAGTACTTC.

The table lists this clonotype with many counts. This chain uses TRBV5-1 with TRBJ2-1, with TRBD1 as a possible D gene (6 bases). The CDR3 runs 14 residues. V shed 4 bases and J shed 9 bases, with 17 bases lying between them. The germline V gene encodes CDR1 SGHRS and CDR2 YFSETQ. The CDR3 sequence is CASSHELGDIEQFF. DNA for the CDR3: TGCGCCAGCAGCCACGAGCTTGGGGACATTGAGCAGTTCTTC.

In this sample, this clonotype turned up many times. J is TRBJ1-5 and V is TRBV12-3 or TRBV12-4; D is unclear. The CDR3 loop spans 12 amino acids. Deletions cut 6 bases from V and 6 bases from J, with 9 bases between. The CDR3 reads CASSLGVQPQHF. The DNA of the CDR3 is TGTGCCAGCAGCCTAGGCGTTCAGCCCCAGCATTTT.

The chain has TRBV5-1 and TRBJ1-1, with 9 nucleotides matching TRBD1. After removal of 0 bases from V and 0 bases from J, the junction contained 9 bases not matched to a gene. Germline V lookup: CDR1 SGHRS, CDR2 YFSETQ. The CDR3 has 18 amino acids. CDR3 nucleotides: TGCGCCAGCAGCTTGGGGAGGAACAGGGGGCGGGTGAACACTGAAGCTTTCTTT. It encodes CASSLGRNRGRVNTEAFF. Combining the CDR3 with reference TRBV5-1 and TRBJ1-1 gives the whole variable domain KAGVTQTPRYLIKTRGQQVTLSCSPISGHRSVSWYQQTPGQGLQFLFEYFSETQRNKGNFPGRFSGRQFSNSRSEMNVSTLELGDSALYLCASSLGRNRGRVNTEAFFGQGTRLTVV.

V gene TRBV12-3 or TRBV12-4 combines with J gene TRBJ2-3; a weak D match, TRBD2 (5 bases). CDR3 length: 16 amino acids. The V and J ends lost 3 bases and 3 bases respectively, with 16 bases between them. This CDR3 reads CASSLLGGSGTDTQYF. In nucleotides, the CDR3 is TGTGCCAGCAGTTTGCTAGGTGGGAGCGGAACAGATACGCAGTATTTT.

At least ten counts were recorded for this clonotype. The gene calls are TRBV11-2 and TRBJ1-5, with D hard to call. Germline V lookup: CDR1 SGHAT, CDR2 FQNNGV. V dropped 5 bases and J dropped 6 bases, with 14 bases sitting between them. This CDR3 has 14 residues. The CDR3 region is CASSPSAVTQPQHF. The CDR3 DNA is TGTGCCAGCAGCCCATCGGCGGTGACTCAGCCCCAGCATTTT.

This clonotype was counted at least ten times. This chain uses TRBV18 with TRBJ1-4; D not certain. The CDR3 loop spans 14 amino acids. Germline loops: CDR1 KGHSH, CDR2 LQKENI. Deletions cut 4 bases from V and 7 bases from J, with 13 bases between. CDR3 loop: CASSREEIGEKLFF. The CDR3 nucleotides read TGTGCCAGCTCACGAGAGGAGATCGGTGAAAAACTGTTTTTT.

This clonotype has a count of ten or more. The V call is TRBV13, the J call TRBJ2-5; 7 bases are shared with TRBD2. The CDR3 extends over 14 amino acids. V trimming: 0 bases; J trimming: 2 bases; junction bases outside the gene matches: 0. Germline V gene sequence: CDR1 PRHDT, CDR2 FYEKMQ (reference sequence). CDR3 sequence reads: CASSLGSGQETQYF. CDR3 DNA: TGTGCCAGCAGCTTAGGTAGCGGGCAAGAGACCCAGTACTTC.